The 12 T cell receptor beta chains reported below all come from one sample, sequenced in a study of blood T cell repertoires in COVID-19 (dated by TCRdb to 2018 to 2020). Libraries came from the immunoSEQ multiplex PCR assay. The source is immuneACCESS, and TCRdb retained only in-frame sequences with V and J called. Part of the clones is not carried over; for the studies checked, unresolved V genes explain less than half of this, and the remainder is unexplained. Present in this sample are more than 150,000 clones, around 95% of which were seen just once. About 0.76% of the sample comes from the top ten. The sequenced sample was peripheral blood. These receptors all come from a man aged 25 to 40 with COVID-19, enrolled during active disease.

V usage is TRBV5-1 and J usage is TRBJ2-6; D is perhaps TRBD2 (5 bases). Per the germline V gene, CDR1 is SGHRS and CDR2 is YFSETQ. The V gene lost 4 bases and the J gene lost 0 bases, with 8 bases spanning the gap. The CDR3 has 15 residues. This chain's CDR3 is CASSEGDSGANVLTF. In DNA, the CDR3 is TGCGCCAGCAGCGAGGGAGACTCTGGGGCCAACGTCCTGACTTTC.

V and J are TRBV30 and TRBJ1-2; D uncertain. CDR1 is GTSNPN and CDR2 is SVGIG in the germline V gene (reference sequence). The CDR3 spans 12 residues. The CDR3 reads CGHTLNNYGYTF. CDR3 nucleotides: TGTGGCCATACTCTGAATAACTATGGCTACACCTTC.

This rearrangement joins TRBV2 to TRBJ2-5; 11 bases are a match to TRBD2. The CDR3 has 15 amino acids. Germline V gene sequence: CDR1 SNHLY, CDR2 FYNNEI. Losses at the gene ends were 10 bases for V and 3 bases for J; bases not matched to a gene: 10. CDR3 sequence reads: CATLRELAGEETQYF. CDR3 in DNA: TGTGCCACCCTGAGGGAACTAGCGGGGGAAGAGACCCAGTACTTC.

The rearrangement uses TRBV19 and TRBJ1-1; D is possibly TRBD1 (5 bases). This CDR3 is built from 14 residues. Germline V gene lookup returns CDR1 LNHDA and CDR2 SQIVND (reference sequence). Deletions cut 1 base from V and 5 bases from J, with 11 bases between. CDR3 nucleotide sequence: TGTGCCAGTAGTATAGCAGGGCGCCAAACTGAAGCTTTCTTT. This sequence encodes CASSIAGRQTEAFF.

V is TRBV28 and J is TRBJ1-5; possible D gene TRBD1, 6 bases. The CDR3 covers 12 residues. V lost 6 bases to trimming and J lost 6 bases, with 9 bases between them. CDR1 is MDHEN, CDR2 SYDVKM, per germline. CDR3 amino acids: CASSLDSQPQHF. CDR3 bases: TGTGCCAGCAGCTTGGACAGTCAGCCCCAGCATTTT.

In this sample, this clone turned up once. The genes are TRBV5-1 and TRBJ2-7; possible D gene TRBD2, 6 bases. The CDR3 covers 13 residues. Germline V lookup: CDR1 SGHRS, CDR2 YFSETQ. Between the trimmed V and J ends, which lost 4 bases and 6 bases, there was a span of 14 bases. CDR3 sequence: CASSAAQAGEQYF. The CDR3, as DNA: TGCGCCAGCAGCGCGGCCCAAGCGGGCGAGCAGTACTTC. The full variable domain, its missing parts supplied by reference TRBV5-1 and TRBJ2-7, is KAGVTQTPRYLIKTRGQQVTLSCSPISGHRSVSWYQQTPGQGLQFLFEYFSETQRNKGNFPGRFSGRQFSNSRSEMNVSTLELGDSALYLCASSAAQAGEQYFGPGTRLTVT.

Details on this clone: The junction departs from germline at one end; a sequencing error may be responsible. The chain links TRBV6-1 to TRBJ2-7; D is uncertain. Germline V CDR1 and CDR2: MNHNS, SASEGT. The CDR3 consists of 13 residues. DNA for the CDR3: TGTGCCAGCAGTAAAGCTCCAGTATACGAGCAGTACTTC. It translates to CASSKAPVYEQYF.

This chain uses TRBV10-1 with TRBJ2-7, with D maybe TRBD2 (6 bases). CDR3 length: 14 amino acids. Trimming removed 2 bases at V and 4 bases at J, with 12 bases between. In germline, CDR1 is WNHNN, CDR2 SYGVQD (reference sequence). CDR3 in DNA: TGCGCCAGCAGTGAGAATCAGGGAGGATACGAGCAGTACTTC. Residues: CASSENQGGYEQYF.

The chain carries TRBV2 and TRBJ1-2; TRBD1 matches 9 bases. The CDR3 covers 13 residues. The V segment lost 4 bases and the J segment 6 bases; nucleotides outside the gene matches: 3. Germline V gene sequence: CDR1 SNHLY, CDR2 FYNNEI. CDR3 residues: CASSVGTGNGYTF. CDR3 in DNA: TGTGCCAGCAGTGTAGGGACAGGGAATGGCTACACCTTC.

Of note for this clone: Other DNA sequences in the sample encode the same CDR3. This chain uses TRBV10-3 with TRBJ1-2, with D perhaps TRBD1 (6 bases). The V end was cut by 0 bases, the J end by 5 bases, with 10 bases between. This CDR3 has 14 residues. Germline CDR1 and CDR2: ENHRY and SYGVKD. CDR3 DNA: TGTGCCATCAGTGAGTCCGGAAGGGGGTATGGCTACACCTTC. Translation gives CAISESGRGYGYTF.

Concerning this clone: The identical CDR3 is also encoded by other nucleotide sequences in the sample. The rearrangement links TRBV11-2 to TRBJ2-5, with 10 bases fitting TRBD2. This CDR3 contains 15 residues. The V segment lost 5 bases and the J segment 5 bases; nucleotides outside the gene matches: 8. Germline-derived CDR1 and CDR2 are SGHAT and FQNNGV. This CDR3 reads CASSPSGGAGETQYF. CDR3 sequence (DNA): TGTGCCAGCAGCCCGAGCGGGGGGGCCGGGGAGACCCAGTACTTC.

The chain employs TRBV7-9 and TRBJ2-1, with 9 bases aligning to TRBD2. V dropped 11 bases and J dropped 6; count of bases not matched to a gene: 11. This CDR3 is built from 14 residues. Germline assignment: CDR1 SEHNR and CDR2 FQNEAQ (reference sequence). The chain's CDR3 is CAFGGRGGLNEQFF. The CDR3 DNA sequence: TGTGCCTTCGGTGGGCGGGGGGGCCTCAATGAGCAGTTCTTC.